A selection of T cell receptor beta chains follows, all from one sample in a study of Ad26.COV2.S vaccination and SARS-CoV-2 variants. The assay was immunoSEQ multiplex PCR, and TCRdb's table has in-frame clones only and misses some. Of about 320,000 clones listed, just under 85% are singletons. Here the sequenced sample was peripheral blood, taken in a trial of Ad26.COV2.S vaccine versus placebo. Every receptor here comes from a person aged 18-60 years who received the Ad26.COV2.S COVID-19 vaccine or a placebo. Each CDR3 is given with its conserved first and last residue. Fields, in order: V gene, clone size, J gene, D gene, CDR3 protein, CDR3 DNA. The D gene is left open where the match is weak. A clone size is listed for some rows: how often the clone was seen (once, few, many), or a class if it is expanded.

>TRBV27|NA|TRBJ2-1|TRBD2
CASSSVSGGAYNEQFF
TGTGCCAGCAGTTCCGTTAGCGGGGGGGCCTACAATGAGCAGTTCTTC
>TRBV28|NA|TRBJ1-6|TRBD1
CASSFYRGGDPLHF
TGTGCCAGCAGTTTCTACAGGGGGGGGGATCCCCTCCACTTT
>TRBV27|NA|TRBJ1-4|NA
CASSHRLGGHTTNEKLFF
TGTGCCAGCAGTCACCGACTCGGGGGACATACAACTAATGAAAAACTGTTTTTT
>TRBV2|NA|TRBJ1-4|TRBD1
CASSAQGGTNEKLFF
TGTGCCAGCAGTGCACAGGGGGGAACTAATGAAAAACTGTTTTTT
>TRBV5-5|NA|TRBJ2-3|TRBD1
CASTNQGAREDTQYF
TGTGCCAGCACCAACCAGGGGGCGCGGGAAGATACGCAGTATTTT
>TRBV2|few|TRBJ2-1|NA
CASSEAGFRRSYNEQFF
TGTGCCAGCAGTGAAGCGGGCTTTAGACGCTCCTACAATGAGCAGTTCTTC
>TRBV30|NA|TRBJ2-7|TRBD1
CAWSGGQGRDEQYF
TGTGCCTGGAGCGGGGGACAGGGGCGGGACGAGCAGTACTTC
>TRBV5-1|NA|TRBJ1-2|NA
CASSLGQINYGYTF
TGCGCCAGCAGCTTGGGACAGATTAACTATGGCTACACCTTC
>TRBV7-6|NA|TRBJ2-2|NA
CASSSWKASSTGELFF
TGTGCCAGCAGCAGCTGGAAGGCTAGCAGCACCGGGGAGCTGTTTTTT
>TRBV21-1|NA|TRBJ1-4|NA
CARPGRFNEKLFF
TGTGCCAGACCGGGACGGTTTAATGAAAAACTGTTTTTT